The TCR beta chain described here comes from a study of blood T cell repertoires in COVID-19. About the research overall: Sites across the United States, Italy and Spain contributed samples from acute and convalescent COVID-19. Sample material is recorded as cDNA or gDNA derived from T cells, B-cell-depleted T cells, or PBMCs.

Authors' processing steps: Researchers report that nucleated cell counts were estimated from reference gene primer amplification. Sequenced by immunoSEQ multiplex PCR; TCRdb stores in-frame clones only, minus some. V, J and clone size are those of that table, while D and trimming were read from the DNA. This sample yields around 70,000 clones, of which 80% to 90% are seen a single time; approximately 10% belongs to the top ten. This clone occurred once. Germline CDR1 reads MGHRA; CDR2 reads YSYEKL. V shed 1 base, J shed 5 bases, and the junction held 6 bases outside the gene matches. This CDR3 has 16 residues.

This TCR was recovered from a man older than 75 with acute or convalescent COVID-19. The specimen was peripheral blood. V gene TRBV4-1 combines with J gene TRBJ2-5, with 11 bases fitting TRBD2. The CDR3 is CASSQGLAGRRETQYF. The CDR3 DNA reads TGCGCCAGCAGCCAAGGACTAGCGGGGCGGAGGGAGACCCAGTACTTC.